This TCR beta chain was captured by sequencing in a study of regulatory T cells in long-lasting Graves disease. Study-wide points: TCR diversity was lower in persistent Graves' patients than in newly diagnosed ones.

CDR3 length: 15 amino acids. Germline CDR1 and CDR2: SNHLY and FYNNEI. Building of the TCR beta libraries involved iRepertoire HTBI primers and Arm-PCR of CDR3 regions. Via MiXCR, TCRdb re-called the multiplex PCR reads, giving one row per CDR3 protein. The sample includes some 450,000 distinct CDR3 sequences, 23% seen only once; the top ten take about a quarter. About this clonotype itself: Its antigen is still unknown. A much larger clone differs from this one at a single base, so this may be a read error.

This sample's time point: persistent/refractory GD, antithyroid drugs over 5 years with positive TRAb. From RNA extracted from PBMCs, the TCR library was made. The source of the patients was an endocrinology department in Xi'an, China. The receptor was derived from a female donor with Graves disease. The rearrangement uses TRBV2 and TRBJ2-2; D unresolved. Sequenced material: peripheral blood mononuclear cells (PBMCs), taken when the disease was refractory, from a patient treated with antithyroid drugs. The CDR3 spells CTSSMQELGTGELFF. CDR3 bases: TGTACCAGCAGCATGCAAGAATTAGGAACCGGGGAGCTGTTTTTT.